This passage covers 2 T cell receptor beta chains from one sample sequenced in a study of OX40 agonist ivuxolimab in advanced cancers. The table came from immunoSEQ multiplex PCR; TCRdb's copy has only in-frame clones and leaves some out. Of around 100,000 clones listed, roughly 90% are singletons. The sample in question was CD4+ or CD8+ T cells sorted from blood, obtained in a trial of the OX40 agonist ivuxolimab. These receptors all come from an adult with an advanced solid tumor such as melanoma, head and neck, liver or kidney cancer.

The chain has TRBV18 and TRBJ1-1; 9 nucleotides align to TRBD1. Germline V gene sequence: CDR1 KGHSH, CDR2 LQKENI. The CDR3 loop spans 13 amino acids. The ends lost 2 bases at V and 11 bases at J; junction bases unmatched: 6. CDR3 region: CASSPWDRAMAFF. In DNA form, the CDR3 reads TGTGCCAGCTCACCATGGGACAGGGCAATGGCTTTCTTT.

V and J are TRBV5-1 and TRBJ2-2; TRBD2 matches at 10 bases. CDR1 is SGHRS and CDR2 is YFSETQ in the germline V gene. The CDR3 sequence is 17 residues long. V lost 2 bases to trimming and J lost 2 bases; unmatched junction nucleotides: 6. DNA of the CDR3: TGCGCCAGCAGCTTAGCGGGAGGGCCTCTTAACACCGGGGAGCTGTTTTTT. It is translated as CASSLAGGPLNTGELFF. The full variable domain, its missing parts supplied by reference TRBV5-1 and TRBJ2-2, is KAGVTQTPRYLIKTRGQQVTLSCSPISGHRSVSWYQQTPGQGLQFLFEYFSETQRNKGNFPGRFSGRQFSNSRSEMNVSTLELGDSALYLCASSLAGGPLNTGELFFGEGSRLTVL.